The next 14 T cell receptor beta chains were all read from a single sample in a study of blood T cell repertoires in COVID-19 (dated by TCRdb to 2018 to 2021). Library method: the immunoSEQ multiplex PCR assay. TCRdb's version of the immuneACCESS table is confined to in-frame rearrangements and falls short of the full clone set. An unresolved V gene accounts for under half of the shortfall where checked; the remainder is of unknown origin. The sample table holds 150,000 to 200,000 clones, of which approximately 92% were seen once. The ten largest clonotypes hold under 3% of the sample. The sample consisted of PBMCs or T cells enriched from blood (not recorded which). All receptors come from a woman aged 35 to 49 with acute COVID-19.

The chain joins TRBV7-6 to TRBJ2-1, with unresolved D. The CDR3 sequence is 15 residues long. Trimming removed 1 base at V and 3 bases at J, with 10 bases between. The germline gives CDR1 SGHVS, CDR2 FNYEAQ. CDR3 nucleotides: TGTGCCAGCAGCTTAGATCAGGAAAACTACAATGAGCAGTTCTTC. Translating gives CASSLDQENYNEQFF.

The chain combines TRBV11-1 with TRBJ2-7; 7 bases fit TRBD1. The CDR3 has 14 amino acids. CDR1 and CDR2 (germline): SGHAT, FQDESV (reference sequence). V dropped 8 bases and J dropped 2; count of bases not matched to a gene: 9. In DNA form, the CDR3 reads TGTGCCAGCGGTTCGACGGGACAGACCTACGAGCAGTACTTC. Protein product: CASGSTGQTYEQYF.

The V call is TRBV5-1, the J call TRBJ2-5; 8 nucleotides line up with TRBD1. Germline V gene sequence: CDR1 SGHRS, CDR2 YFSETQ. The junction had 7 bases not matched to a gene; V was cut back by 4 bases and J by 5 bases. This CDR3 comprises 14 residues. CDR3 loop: CASSLQRTGETQYF. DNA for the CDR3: TGCGCCAGCAGCCTCCAGAGGACAGGGGAGACCCAGTACTTC.

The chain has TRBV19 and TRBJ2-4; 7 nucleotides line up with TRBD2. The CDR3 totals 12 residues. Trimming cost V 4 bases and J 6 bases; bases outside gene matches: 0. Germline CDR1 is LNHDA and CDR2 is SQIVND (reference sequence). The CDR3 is CASSSGRNIQYF. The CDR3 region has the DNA TGTGCCAGTAGTAGCGGGAGAAACATTCAGTACTTC. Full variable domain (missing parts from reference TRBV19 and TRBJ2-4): DGGITQSPKYLFRKEGQNVTLSCEQNLNHDAMYWYRQDPGQGLRLIYYSQIVNDFQKGDIAEGYSVSREKKESFPLTVTSAQKNPTAFYLCASSSGRNIQYFGAGTRLSVL.

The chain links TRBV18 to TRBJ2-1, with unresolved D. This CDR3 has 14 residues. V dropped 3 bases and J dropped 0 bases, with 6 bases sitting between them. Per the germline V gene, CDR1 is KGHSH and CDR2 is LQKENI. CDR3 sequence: CASSPGLSYNEQFF. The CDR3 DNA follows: TGTGCCAGCTCACCTGGGCTCTCCTACAATGAGCAGTTCTTC. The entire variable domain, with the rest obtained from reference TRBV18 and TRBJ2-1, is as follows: NAGVMQNPRHLVRRRGQEARLRCSPMKGHSHVYWYRQLPEEGLKFMVYLQKENIIDESGMPKERFSAEFPKEGPSILRIQQVVRGDSAAYFCASSPGLSYNEQFFGPGTRLTVL.

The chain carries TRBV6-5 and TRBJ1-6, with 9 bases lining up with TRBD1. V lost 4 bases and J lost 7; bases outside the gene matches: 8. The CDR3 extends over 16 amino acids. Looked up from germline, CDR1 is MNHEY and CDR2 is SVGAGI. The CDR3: CASSSGTGRFNSPLHF. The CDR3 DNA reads TGTGCCAGCAGTTCGGGGACAGGGCGGTTCAATTCACCCCTCCACTTT.

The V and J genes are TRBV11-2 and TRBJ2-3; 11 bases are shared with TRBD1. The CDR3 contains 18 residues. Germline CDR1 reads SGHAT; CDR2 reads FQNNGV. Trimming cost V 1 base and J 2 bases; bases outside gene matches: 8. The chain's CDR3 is CASSLVGQGAKNTDTQYF. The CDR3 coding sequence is TGTGCCAGCAGCTTAGTCGGACAGGGGGCCAAAAACACAGATACGCAGTATTTT. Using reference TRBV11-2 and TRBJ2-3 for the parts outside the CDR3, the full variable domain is EAGVAQSPRYKIIEKRQSVAFWCNPISGHATLYWYQQILGQGPKLLIQFQNNGVVDDSQLPKDRFSAERLKGVDSTLKIQPAKLEDSAVYLCASSLVGQGAKNTDTQYFGPGTRLTVL.

The CDR3 reads CASRLIAGSYNEQFF. In DNA, the CDR3 is TGCGCCAGCAGGCTGATAGCGGGAAGTTACAATGAGCAGTTCTTC. The V call is TRBV5-1, the J call TRBJ2-1, with TRBD2 identical over 8 bases. Germline lookup yields CDR1 SGHRS and CDR2 YFSETQ. The CDR3 runs 15 residues. The ends lost 5 bases at V and 4 bases at J; junction bases unmatched: 8. The variable domain in full, with the rest retrieved from reference TRBV5-1 and TRBJ2-1, is KAGVTQTPRYLIKTRGQQVTLSCSPISGHRSVSWYQQTPGQGLQFLFEYFSETQRNKGNFPGRFSGRQFSNSRSEMNVSTLELGDSALYLCASRLIAGSYNEQFFGPGTRLTVL.

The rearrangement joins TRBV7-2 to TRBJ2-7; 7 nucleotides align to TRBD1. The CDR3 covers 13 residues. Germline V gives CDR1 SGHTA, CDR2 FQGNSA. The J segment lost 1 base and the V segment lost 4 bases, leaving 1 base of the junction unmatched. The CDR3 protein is CASSSGQSYEQYF. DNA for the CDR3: TGTGCCAGCAGCTCGGGACAGTCCTACGAGCAGTACTTC.

In nucleotides, the CDR3 is TGTGCCATCAGTGAGCGGGGACAGGGGACCGTCGGCACTGAAGCTTTCTTT. It yields the protein CAISERGQGTVGTEAFF. The chain employs TRBV10-3 and TRBJ1-1; 10 positions match TRBD1. V shed 2 bases and J 4 bases; nucleotides not matched to a gene: 10. The germline CDR1 and CDR2 sequences are ENHRY and SYGVKD. This CDR3 is 17 amino acids long.

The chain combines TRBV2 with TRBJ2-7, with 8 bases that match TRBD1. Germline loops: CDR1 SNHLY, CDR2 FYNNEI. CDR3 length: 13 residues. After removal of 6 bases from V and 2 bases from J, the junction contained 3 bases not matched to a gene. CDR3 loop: CASRYRGTYEQYF. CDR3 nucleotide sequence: TGTGCCAGCAGATACAGGGGGACCTACGAGCAGTACTTC. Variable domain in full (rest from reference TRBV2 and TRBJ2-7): EPEVTQTPSHQVTQMGQEVILRCVPISNHLYFYWYRQILGQKVEFLVSFYNNEISEKSEIFDDQFSVERPDGSNFTLKIRSTKLEDSAMYFCASRYRGTYEQYFGPGTRLTVT.

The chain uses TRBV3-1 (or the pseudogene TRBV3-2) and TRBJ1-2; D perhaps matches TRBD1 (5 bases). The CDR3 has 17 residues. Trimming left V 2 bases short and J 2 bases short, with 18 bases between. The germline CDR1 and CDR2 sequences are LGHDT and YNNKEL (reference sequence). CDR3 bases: TGTGCCAGCAGCCAATCTCTCCGCGGGGGACGGAACTATGGCTACACCTTC. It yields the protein CASSQSLRGGRNYGYTF.

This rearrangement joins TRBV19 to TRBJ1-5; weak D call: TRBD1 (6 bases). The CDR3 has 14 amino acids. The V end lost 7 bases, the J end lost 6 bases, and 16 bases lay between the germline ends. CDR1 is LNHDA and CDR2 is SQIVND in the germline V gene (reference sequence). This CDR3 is CASTIGGAGQPQHF. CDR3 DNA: TGTGCCAGTACCATAGGGGGGGCAGGTCAGCCCCAGCATTTT.

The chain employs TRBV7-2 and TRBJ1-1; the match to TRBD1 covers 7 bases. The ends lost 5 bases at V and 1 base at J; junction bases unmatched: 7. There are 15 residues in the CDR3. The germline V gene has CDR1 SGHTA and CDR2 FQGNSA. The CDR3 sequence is CASSTTGAGNTEAFF. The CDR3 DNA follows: TGTGCCAGCAGCACAACAGGGGCGGGGAACACTGAAGCTTTCTTT. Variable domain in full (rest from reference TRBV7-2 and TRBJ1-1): GAGVSQSPSNKVTEKGKDVELRCDPISGHTALYWYRQSLGQGLEFLIYFQGNSAPDKSGLPSDRFSAERTGGSVSTLTIQRTQQEDSAVYLCASSTTGAGNTEAFFGQGTRLTVV.